The 18 T cell receptor beta chains listed next were all sequenced from one sample in a study of shared clonotypes between healthy human individuals. The data were produced by immunoSEQ multiplex PCR, yet TCRdb's version contains in-frame clones alone and is incomplete. The table lists hundreds of thousands of clones, 74% of them singletons. Sequences were obtained from memory CD4+ T cells sorted from blood. The subset: CD45RA-negative fraction. The receptors here all came from a woman aged 30 to 39 in good health.

The chain carries TRBV7-2 and TRBJ2-7; 7 bases agree with TRBD2. This CDR3 has 13 amino acids. The V gene's germline CDR1 is SGHTA and CDR2 FQGNSA. V lost 4 bases and J lost 3; bases outside the gene matches: 3. Written as DNA, the CDR3 is TGTGCCAGCAGCTCGTTAGCGGGCTACGAGCAGTACTTC. It is translated as CASSSLAGYEQYF.

The chain uses TRBV28 and TRBJ2-7; perhaps TRBD2 as D (6 bases). Germline CDR1 and CDR2: MDHEN and SYDVKM. V lost 2 bases and J 2 bases, leaving 16 bases between the germline ends. This CDR3 is built from 16 residues. This CDR3 is CASSLNIPGAPYEQYF. The CDR3 region has the DNA TGTGCCAGCAGTTTAAACATCCCGGGAGCTCCCTACGAGCAGTACTTC. The full variable domain, rest sourced from reference TRBV28 and TRBJ2-7, is DVKVTQSSRYLVKRTGEKVFLECVQDMDHENMFWYRQDPGLGLRLIYFSYDVKMKEKGDIPEGYSVSREKKERFSLILESASTNQTSMYLCASSLNIPGAPYEQYFGPGTRLTVT.

This chain connects TRBV6-5 to TRBJ1-5; TRBD1 might be the D (5 bases). This CDR3 spans 14 amino acids. V was shortened by 6 bases and J by 4 bases, with 13 bases between the two germline ends. The germline V gene has CDR1 MNHEY and CDR2 SVGAGI. The CDR3 loop reads CASRLGGFNQPQHF. The CDR3 DNA follows: TGTGCCAGCAGGTTGGGGGGGTTTAATCAGCCCCAGCATTTT.

This chain links TRBV27 with TRBJ2-2, with 9 bases that match TRBD1. The CDR3 loop spans 17 amino acids. V gave up 6 bases and J gave up 6 bases; unmatched junction bases: 14. Germline assignment: CDR1 MNHEY and CDR2 SMNVEV (reference sequence). The CDR3 reads CASRPSPGQGSAGELFF. The CDR3 DNA sequence: TGTGCCAGCAGACCCTCGCCGGGACAGGGTAGTGCCGGGGAGCTGTTTTTT.

The chain recombines TRBV5-1 with TRBJ2-2, with 7 positions matching TRBD1. This CDR3 spans 15 amino acids. V was clipped by 4 bases and J by 4 bases; unmatched bases: 7. Germline lookup yields CDR1 SGHRS and CDR2 YFSETQ. The CDR3 region is CASSPGTAGTGELFF. Here the CDR3 DNA reads TGCGCCAGCAGCCCCGGGACAGCCGGCACCGGGGAGCTGTTTTTT.

V is TRBV5-1 and J is TRBJ2-1; 12 nucleotides align to TRBD2. Germline V gives CDR1 SGHRS, CDR2 YFSETQ. V lost 5 bases, J lost 4 bases, and 7 bases stayed unmatched. The CDR3 loop spans 16 amino acids. This CDR3 reads CASRPTSGRLYNEQFF. The DNA for the CDR3 is TGCGCCAGCAGACCCACTAGCGGGAGGTTATACAATGAGCAGTTCTTC.

The chain links TRBV5-1 to TRBJ1-5; a possible D gene is TRBD1 (5 bases). The CDR3 contains 16 residues. V was trimmed by 2 bases and J by 2 bases, leaving 14 bases between them. The germline gives CDR1 SGHRS, CDR2 YFSETQ. The DNA for the CDR3 is TGCGCCAGCAGCTTAGGGTACGGGACGGGCAATCAGCCCCAGCATTTT. This translates into CASSLGYGTGNQPQHF.

Regarding this clone: A read error is possible here, since a much larger clone lies one base away. Additional DNA sequences in this sample encode the identical CDR3. The chain couples TRBV18 to TRBJ2-7; D gene unclear. This CDR3 has 11 amino acids. Trimming pared 6 bases from V and 0 bases from J, leaving 3 bases between. CDR1 and CDR2 from the germline V gene are KGHSH and LQKENI. Written as DNA, the CDR3 is TGTGCCAGCTCCTACTCCTACGAGCAGTACTTC. It translates to CASSYSYEQYF.

The V call is TRBV11-3, the J call TRBJ2-7; D may be TRBD1 (6 bases). V lost 5 bases and J lost 3, with 8 bases in between. CDR1 SGHNT and CDR2 YENEEA come from the germline V gene. The length of the CDR3 is 12 residues. The CDR3 sequence: CASSEQGYEQYF. The CDR3 coding sequence is TGTGCCAGCAGCGAACAGGGCTACGAGCAGTACTTC. The entire variable domain, with the rest obtained from reference TRBV11-3 and TRBJ2-7, is as follows: EAGVVQSPRYKIIEKKQPVAFWCNPISGHNTLYWYLQNLGQGPELLIRYENEEAVDDSQLPKDRFSAERLKGVDSTLKIQPAELGDSAVYLCASSEQGYEQYFGPGTRLTVT.

This clone was seen more than once but under ten times. CDR3 coding DNA: TGTGCCAGCATCAAAACAGGGTATGGCTACACCTTC. Translation: CASIKTGYGYTF. J is TRBJ1-2 and V is TRBV28; perhaps TRBD1 as D (6 bases). CDR1 MDHEN and CDR2 SYDVKM come from the germline V gene. V lost 7 bases and J 5 bases, leaving 11 bases between the germline ends. This CDR3 spans 12 amino acids.

On this clone itself: Since a far larger clone is one base different, this is likely a read error. The same CDR3 can be traced to other DNA sequences in this sample. V and J are TRBV14 and TRBJ1-1; D uncertain. CDR1 is SGHDN and CDR2 is FVKESK in the germline V gene. CDR3 length equals 13 residues. V lost 3 bases to trimming and J lost 1 base, with 6 bases between them. The CDR3 sequence is CASSQTGNTEAFF. CDR3 nucleotides: TGTGCCAGCAGCCAGACGGGGAACACTGAAGCTTTCTTT. Complete variable domain (other parts from reference TRBV14 and TRBJ1-1): EAGVTQFPSHSVIEKGQTVTLRCDPISGHDNLYWYRRVMGKEIKFLLHFVKESKQDESGMPNNRFLAERTGGTYSTLKVQPAELEDSGVYFCASSQTGNTEAFFGQGTRLTVV.

This clone was seen more than once but under ten times. The chain uses TRBV21-1 and TRBJ2-7; the D segment call TRBD2 is taken from the table without a DNA check. TRBV21-1 is classified as a pseudogene. This CDR3 region has 17 residues. The CDR3 region has the DNA TGTGCCAGCAGCGCCAAGGGTGGGACTAGCAGTTCCTACGAGCAGTACTTC. Protein product: CASSAKGGTSSSYEQYF.

A word on this clone: This may stem from a read error, because a much larger clone lies one nucleotide away. The chain joins TRBV14 to TRBJ1-1; D gene unclear. Per the germline V gene, CDR1 is SGHDN and CDR2 is FVKESK. Trimming pared 4 bases from V and 5 bases from J, leaving 8 bases between. This CDR3 is built from 12 residues. For the CDR3, the DNA is TGTGCCAGCAGCCGTGGAGGGACTGAAGCTTTCTTT. Translated: CASSRGGTEAFF.

The rearrangement uses TRBV2 and TRBJ2-7, with D unresolved. V was cut by 9 bases and J by 1 base, with 7 bases left in between. The CDR3 has 11 amino acids. Germline V gene data show CDR1 as SNHLY and CDR2 as FYNNEI. CDR3 DNA sequence: TGTGCCAGTGGGAAATCCTACGAGCAGTACTTC. Its translation: CASGKSYEQYF.

This clone occurred once. The rearrangement joins TRBV29-1 to TRBJ2-5, with D possibly being TRBD1 (6 bases). The closer fit of TRBJ2-7 to the DNA end suggests the J call may be wrong. CDR1 is SQVTM, CDR2 ANQGSEA, per germline. The CDR3 extends over 12 amino acids. CDR3 sequence reads: CSARDNSYEQYF. Here the CDR3 DNA reads TGCAGCGCCAGGGACAACTCCTACGAGCAGTACTTC.

This rearrangement joins TRBV28 to TRBJ2-2; TRBD1 matches at 9 bases. Losses at the gene ends were 6 bases for V and 3 bases for J; bases not matched to a gene: 5. Per germline, CDR1 MDHEN and CDR2 SYDVKM. CDR3 length: 15 amino acids. CDR3 DNA: TGTGCCAGCAGCCCGGGACAGGGTTACACCGGGGAGCTGTTTTTT. Translated, it gives CASSPGQGYTGELFF.

The V call is TRBV19, the J call TRBJ2-7, with D hard to call. Per the germline V gene, CDR1 is LNHDA and CDR2 is SQIVND (reference sequence). The CDR3 sequence is 10 residues long. Between the trimmed V and J ends, which lost 5 bases and 4 bases, there was a span of 3 bases. The CDR3 coding sequence is TGTGCCAGTAGTTTATACGAGCAGTACTTC. This gives the protein CASSLYEQYF.

The V gene is TRBV7-9, the J gene TRBJ2-2, with 14 bases fitting TRBD2. The CDR3 sequence is 17 residues long. V dropped 4 bases and J dropped 1; count of bases not matched to a gene: 2. From germline, CDR1 is SEHNR and CDR2 FQNEAQ (reference sequence). CDR3 nucleotide sequence: TGTGCCAGCAGCTCGGGGACTAGCGGGAGGAACACCGGGGAGCTGTTTTTT. It encodes CASSSGTSGRNTGELFF.